This T cell receptor (beta chain) was profiled in a study of blood T cell repertoires in COVID-19. The wider study: Samples taken during acute and convalescent COVID-19 were collected in the United States, Italy and Spain. Sources were T cells, B-cell-depleted T cells, or PBMCs; the material itself was cDNA or gDNA.

In the source study's methods: Estimation of nucleated cell counts was performed using reference gene primer amplification. Profiling relied on immunoSEQ multiplex PCR, and the TCRdb table lists in-frame clones only, not all of them. The D gene and trimming were derived from the DNA, and the V and J assignments and clone size from that table. The sample has tens of thousands of clones, roughly 87% seen once. Germline V lookup: CDR1 SGHDT, CDR2 YYEEEE. This CDR3 has 13 amino acids. V lost 3 bases to trimming and J lost 6 bases; unmatched junction nucleotides: 2. This clone occurred once. This TCR came from a man aged 55 to 70 with acute or convalescent COVID-19. The sequenced sample consisted of peripheral blood. The V gene is TRBV5-6, the J gene TRBJ2-2; TRBD1 aligns across 7 bases. CDR3 sequence reads: CASSSQGPGELFF. The CDR3 coding sequence is TGTGCCAGCAGCTCACAGGGGCCCGGGGAGCTGTTTTTT. Based on the CDR3 plus reference TRBV5-6 and TRBJ2-2, the full variable domain is DAGVTQSPTHLIKTRGQQVTLRCSPKSGHDTVSWYQQALGQGPQFIFQYYEEEERQRGNFPDRFSGHQFPNYSSELNVNALLLGDSALYLCASSSQGPGELFFGEGSRLTVL.